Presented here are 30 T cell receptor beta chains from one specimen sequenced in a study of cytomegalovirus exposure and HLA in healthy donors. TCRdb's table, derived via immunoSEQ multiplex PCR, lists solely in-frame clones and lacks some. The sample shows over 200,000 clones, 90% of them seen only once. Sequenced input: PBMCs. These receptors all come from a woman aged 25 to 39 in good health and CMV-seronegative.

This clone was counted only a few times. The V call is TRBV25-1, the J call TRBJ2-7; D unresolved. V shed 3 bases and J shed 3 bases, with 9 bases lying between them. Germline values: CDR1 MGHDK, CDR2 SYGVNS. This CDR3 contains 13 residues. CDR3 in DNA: TGTGCCAGCAGTGATCTGGGGTTCTACGAGCAGTACTTC. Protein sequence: CASSDLGFYEQYF.

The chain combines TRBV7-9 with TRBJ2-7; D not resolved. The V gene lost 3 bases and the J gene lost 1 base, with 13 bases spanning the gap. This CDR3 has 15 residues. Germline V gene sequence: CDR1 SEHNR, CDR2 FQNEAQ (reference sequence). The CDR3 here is CASSFDQDSSYEQYF. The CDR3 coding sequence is TGTGCCAGCAGCTTTGACCAGGATTCTTCCTACGAGCAGTACTTC.

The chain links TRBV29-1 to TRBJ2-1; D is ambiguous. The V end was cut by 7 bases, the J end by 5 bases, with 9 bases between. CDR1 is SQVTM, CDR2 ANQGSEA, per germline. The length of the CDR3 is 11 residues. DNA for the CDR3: TGCAGCGCAGATCATGACAATGAGCAGTTCTTC. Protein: CSADHDNEQFF.

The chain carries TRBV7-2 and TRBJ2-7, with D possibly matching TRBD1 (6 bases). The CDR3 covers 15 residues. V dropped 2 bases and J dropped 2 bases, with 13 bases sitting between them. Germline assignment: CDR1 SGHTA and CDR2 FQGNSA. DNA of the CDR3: TGTGCCAGCAGCTTAAGCCAGGGGACCCCCTACGAGCAGTACTTC. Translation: CASSLSQGTPYEQYF.

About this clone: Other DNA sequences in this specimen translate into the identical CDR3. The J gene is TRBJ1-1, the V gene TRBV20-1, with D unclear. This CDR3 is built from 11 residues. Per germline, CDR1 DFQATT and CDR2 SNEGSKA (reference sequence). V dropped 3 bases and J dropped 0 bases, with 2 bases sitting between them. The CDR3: CSARLNTEAFF. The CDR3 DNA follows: TGCAGTGCTAGGTTGAACACTGAAGCTTTCTTT.

The CDR3 DNA follows: TGTGCCAGCAGCGTGGGGACAGCTGTTAATGAAAAACTGTTTTTT. This gives the protein CASSVGTAVNEKLFF. The chain has TRBV9 and TRBJ1-4; 7 bases map to TRBD1. Looked up from germline, CDR1 is SGDLS and CDR2 is YYNGEE. This CDR3 comprises 15 residues. Germline trimming cut 2 bases from V and 4 bases from J; bases unmatched to any gene: 5.

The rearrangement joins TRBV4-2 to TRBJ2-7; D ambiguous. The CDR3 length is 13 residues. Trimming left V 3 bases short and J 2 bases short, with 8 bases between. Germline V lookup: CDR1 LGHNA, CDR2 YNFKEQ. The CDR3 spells CASSQGSTYEQYF. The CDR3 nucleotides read TGTGCCAGCAGCCAGGGTAGCACCTACGAGCAGTACTTC.

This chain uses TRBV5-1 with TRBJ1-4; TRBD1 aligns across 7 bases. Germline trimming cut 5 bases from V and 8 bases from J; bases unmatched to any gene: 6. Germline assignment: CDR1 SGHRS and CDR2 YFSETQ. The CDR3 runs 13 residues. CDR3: CASSTGAGEKLFF. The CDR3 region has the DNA TGCGCCAGCAGTACAGGGGCCGGCGAAAAACTGTTTTTT.

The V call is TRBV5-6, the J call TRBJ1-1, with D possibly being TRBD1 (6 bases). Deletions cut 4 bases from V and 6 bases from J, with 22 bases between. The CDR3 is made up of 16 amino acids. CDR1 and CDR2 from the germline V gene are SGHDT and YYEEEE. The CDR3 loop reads CASSLMGGGWFSEAFF. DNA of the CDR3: TGTGCCAGCAGCCTAATGGGGGGCGGTTGGTTTTCTGAAGCTTTCTTT.

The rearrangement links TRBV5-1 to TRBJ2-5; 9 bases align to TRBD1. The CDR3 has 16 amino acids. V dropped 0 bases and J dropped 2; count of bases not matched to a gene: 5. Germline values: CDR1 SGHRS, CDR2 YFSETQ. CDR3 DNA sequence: TGCGCCAGCAGCTTGGCCCCGGGACAGGGACAAGAGACCCAGTACTTC. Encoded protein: CASSLAPGQGQETQYF.

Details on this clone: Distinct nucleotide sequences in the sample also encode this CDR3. Written as DNA, the CDR3 is TGTGCCAGCAGCTTAGTAGCTAGCGGGACAGATACGCAGTATTTT. This encodes CASSLVASGTDTQYF. The chain carries TRBV7-2 and TRBJ2-3, with 8 positions matching TRBD2. CDR1 SGHTA and CDR2 FQGNSA come from the germline V gene. V gave up 1 base and J gave up 3 bases; unmatched junction bases: 3. The CDR3 totals 15 residues.

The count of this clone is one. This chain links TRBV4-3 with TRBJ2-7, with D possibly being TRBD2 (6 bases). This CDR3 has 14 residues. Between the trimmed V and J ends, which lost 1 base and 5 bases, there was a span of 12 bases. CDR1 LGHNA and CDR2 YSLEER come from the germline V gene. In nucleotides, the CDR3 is TGCGCCAGCAGCCAAGGTTTAGGGAGGCACGAGCAGTACTTC. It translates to CASSQGLGRHEQYF.

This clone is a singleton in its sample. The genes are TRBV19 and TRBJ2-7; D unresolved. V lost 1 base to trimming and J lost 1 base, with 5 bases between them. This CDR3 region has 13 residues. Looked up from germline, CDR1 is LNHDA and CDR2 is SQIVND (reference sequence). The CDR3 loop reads CASSIAASYEQYF. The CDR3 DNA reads TGTGCCAGTAGTATAGCAGCGTCCTACGAGCAGTACTTC.

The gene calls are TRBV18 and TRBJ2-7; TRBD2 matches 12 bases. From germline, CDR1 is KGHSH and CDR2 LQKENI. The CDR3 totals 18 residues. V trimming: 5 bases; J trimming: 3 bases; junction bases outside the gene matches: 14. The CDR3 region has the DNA TGTGCCAGCTCAGAAACGGAGGGGACTAGCGGGCCCTACTACGAGCAGTACTTC. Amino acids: CASSETEGTSGPYYEQYF.

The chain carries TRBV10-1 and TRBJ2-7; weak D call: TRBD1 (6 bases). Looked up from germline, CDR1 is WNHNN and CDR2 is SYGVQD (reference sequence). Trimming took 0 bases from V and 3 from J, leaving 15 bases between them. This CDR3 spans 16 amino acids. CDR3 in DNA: TGCGCCAGCAGTGAGTCGAGGACAGTTGGTTGCTACGAGCAGTACTTC. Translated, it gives CASSESRTVGCYEQYF.

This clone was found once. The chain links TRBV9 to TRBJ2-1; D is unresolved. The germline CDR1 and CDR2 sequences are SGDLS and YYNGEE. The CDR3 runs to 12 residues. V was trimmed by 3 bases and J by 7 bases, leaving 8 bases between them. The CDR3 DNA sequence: TGTGCCAGCAGCGGAACGAAGAATGAGCAGTTCTTC. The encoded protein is CASSGTKNEQFF. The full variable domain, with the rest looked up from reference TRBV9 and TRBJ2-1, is DSGVTQTPKHLITATGQRVTLRCSPRSGDLSVYWYQQSLDQGLQFLIQYYNGEERAKGNILERFSAQQFPDLHSELNLSSLELGDSALYFCASSGTKNEQFFGPGTRLTVL.

The DNA of the CDR3 is TGTGCCAGCAGCTCCGGCAGGGGGACAAGAGCACAGCCCCAGCATTTT. Translation gives CASSSGRGTRAQPQHF. J is TRBJ1-5 and V is TRBV5-8; 7 bases match TRBD1. Per the germline V gene, CDR1 is SGHTS and CDR2 is YDEGEE. V was pared by 3 bases and J by 7 bases, with 13 bases of the junction left unmatched. The CDR3 runs to 16 residues.

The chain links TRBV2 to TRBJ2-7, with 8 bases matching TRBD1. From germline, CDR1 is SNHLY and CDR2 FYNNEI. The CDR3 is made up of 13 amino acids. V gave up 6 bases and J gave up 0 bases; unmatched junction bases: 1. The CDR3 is CASSGTGSYEQYF. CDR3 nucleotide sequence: TGTGCCAGCAGCGGGACAGGCTCCTACGAGCAGTACTTC.

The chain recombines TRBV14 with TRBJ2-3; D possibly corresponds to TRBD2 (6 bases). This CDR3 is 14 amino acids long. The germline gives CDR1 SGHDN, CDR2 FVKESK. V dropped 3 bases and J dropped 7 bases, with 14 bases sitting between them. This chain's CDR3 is CASSHLTGVNTQYF. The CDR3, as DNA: TGTGCCAGCAGCCACTTGACGGGGGTGAATACGCAGTATTTT.

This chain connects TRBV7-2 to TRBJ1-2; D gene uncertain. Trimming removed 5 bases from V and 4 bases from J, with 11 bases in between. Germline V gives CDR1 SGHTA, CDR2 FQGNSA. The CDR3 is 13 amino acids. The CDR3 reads CASSPGISYGYTF. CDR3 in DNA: TGTGCCAGCAGCCCGGGTATTAGCTATGGCTACACCTTC.

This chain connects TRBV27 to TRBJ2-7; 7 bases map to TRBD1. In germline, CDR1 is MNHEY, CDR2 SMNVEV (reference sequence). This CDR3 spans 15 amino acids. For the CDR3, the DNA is TGTGCGGACCTCATAAAGGGGGCTCGGACCTACGAGCAGTACTTC. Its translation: CADLIKGARTYEQYF.

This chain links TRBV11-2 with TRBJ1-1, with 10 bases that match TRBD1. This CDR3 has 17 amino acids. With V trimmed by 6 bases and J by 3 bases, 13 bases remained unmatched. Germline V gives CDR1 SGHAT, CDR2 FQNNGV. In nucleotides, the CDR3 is TGTGCCAGCAGATTAAATGGGGACAGGGGTGTCGACACTGAAGCTTTCTTT. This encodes CASRLNGDRGVDTEAFF.

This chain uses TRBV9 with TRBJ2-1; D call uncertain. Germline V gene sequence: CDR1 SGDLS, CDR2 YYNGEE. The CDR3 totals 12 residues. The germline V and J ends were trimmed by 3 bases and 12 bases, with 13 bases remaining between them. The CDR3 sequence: CASSATLHPQFF. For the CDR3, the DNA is TGTGCCAGCAGCGCCACTCTCCACCCGCAGTTCTTC.

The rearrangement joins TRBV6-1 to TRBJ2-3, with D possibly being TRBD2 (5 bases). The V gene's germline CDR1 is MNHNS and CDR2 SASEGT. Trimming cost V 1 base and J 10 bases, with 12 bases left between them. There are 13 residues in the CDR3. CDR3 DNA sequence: TGTGCCAGCAGTGAAGGGGAGTCCGGATCGCAGTATTTT. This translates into CASSEGESGSQYF.

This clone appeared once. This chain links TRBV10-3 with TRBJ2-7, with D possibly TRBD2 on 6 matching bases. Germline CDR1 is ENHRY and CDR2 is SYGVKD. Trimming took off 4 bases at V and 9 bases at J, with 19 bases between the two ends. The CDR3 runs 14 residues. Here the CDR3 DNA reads TGTGCCATCAGTGGGCCTAGCGCGGATCGGGTGCAGTACTTC. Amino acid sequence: CAISGPSADRVQYF.

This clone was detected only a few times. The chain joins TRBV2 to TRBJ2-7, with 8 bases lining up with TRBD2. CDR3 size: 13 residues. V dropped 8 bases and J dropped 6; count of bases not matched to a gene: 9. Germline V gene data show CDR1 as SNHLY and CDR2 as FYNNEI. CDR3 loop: CASRGLALGEQYF. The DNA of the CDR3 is TGTGCCAGCCGAGGACTAGCCTTGGGCGAGCAGTACTTC.

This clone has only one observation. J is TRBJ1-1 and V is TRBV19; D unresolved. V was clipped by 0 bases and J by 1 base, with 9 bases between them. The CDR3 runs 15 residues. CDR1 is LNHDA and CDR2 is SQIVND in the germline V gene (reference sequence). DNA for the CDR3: TGTGCCAGTAGTATAGATAACATTCCGAACACTGAAGCTTTCTTT. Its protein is CASSIDNIPNTEAFF. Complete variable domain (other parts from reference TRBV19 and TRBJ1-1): DGGITQSPKYLFRKEGQNVTLSCEQNLNHDAMYWYRQDPGQGLRLIYYSQIVNDFQKGDIAEGYSVSREKKESFPLTVTSAQKNPTAFYLCASSIDNIPNTEAFFGQGTRLTVV.

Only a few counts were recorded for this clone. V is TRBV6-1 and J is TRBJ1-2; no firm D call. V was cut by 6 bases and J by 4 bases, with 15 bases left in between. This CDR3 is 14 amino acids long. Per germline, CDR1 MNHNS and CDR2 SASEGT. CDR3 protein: CASSSSGLSYGYTF. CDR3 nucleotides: TGTGCCAGCAGCTCCTCCGGACTTTCCTATGGCTACACCTTC.

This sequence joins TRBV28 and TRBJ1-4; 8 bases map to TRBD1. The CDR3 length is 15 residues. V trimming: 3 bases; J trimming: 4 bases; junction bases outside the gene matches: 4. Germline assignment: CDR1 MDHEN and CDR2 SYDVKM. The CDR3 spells CASSFSDRGNEKLFF. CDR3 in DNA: TGTGCCAGCAGTTTCTCAGACAGGGGTAATGAAAAACTGTTTTTT.

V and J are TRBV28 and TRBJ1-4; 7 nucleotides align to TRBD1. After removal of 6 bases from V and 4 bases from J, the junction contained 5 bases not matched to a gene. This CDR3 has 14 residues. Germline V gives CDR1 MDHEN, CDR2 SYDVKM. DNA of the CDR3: TGTGCCAGCAGCCGGGACAGTCATAATGAAAAACTGTTTTTT. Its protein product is CASSRDSHNEKLFF.